The rows below give T cell receptor beta chains drawn from one sample of a study of OX40 agonist ivuxolimab in advanced cancers. Some clones are missing from TCRdb's copy, which holds only in-frame ones; the method was immunoSEQ multiplex PCR. In the table there are approximately 100,000 clones, 90% of which are singletons. This specimen was CD4+ or CD8+ T cells sorted from blood, taken in a trial of the OX40 agonist ivuxolimab. Source of these receptors: an adult with an advanced solid tumor such as melanoma, head and neck, liver or kidney cancer. The CDR3 runs from the conserved cysteine through the conserved F or W. D genes are given only for firm matches. Clone size, where shown, is once, few, many, or a class for clones that have expanded.

D: -
size: -
V: TRBV6-1
J: TRBJ1-1
length: 13
CDR3: CASSVGVNTEAFF
DNA: TGTGCCAGCAGTGTAGGGGTGAACACTGAAGCTTTCTTT

D: -
size: -
V: TRBV6-4
J: TRBJ2-5
length: 12
CDR3: CASGRDQETQYF
DNA: TGTGCCAGCGGCAGAGACCAAGAGACCCAGTACTTC

D: -
size: -
V: TRBV5-7
J: TRBJ2-1
length: 13
CDR3: CASSLGGDNEQFF
DNA: TGTGCCAGCAGCTTGGGGGGGGACAATGAGCAGTTCTTC

D: -
size: -
V: TRBV30
J: TRBJ1-1
length: 15
CDR3: CAWSGARRGVTEAFF
DNA: TGTGCCTGGAGTGGGGCGCGGCGGGGGGTTACTGAAGCTTTCTTT

D: -
size: -
V: TRBV7-9
J: TRBJ2-1
length: 13
CDR3: CASKASLTDEQFF
DNA: TGTGCCAGCAAGGCGTCGTTGACGGATGAGCAGTTCTTC

D: -
size: once
V: TRBV29-1
J: TRBJ2-7
length: 13
CDR3: CSVGGLFVYEQYF
DNA: TGCAGCGTTGGCGGCCTATTTGTCTACGAGCAGTACTTC

D: -
size: -
V: TRBV28
J: TRBJ1-3
length: 16
CDR3: CASSQPGPRSGNTIYF
DNA: TGTGCCAGCAGTCAACCGGGACCTCGGAGTGGAAACACCATATATTTT

D: TRBD2
size: -
V: TRBV6-6
J: TRBJ2-5
length: 16
CDR3: CASSYSGLAGPSTQYF
DNA: TGTGCCAGCAGTTATTCAGGACTAGCGGGGCCAAGTACCCAGTACTTC

D: TRBD2
size: -
V: TRBV5-4
J: TRBJ2-1
length: 15
CDR3: CASSFPGLAYNEQFF
DNA: TGTGCCAGCAGCTTCCCGGGACTAGCTTACAATGAGCAGTTCTTC

D: TRBD1
size: -
V: TRBV25-1
J: TRBJ1-2
length: 14
CDR3: CASSITGGNYGYTF
DNA: TGTGCCAGCAGTATAACAGGGGGCAACTATGGCTACACCTTC

D: -
size: once
V: TRBV30
J: TRBJ2-1
length: 12
CDR3: CAWSPSRGEQFF
DNA: TGTGCCTGGAGTCCTAGTAGGGGGGAGCAGTTCTTC

D: -
size: -
V: TRBV15
J: TRBJ2-1
length: 14
CDR3: CATSRDIWVAEQFF
DNA: TGTGCCACCAGCAGAGATATCTGGGTGGCTGAGCAGTTCTTC

D: -
size: -
V: TRBV5-1
J: TRBJ1-1
length: 14
CDR3: CASSLAGPNTEAFF
DNA: TGCGCCAGCAGCTTGGCAGGGCCGAACACTGAAGCTTTCTTT

D: -
size: -
V: TRBV11-3
J: TRBJ1-4
length: 16
CDR3: CASSLESERVGEKLFF
DNA: TGTGCCAGCAGCTTAGAATCGGAGAGGGTCGGGGAAAAACTGTTTTTT

D: TRBD2
size: -
V: TRBV7-8
J: TRBJ2-7
length: 14
CDR3: CASSAPGGGYEQYF
DNA: TGTGCCAGCAGCGCCCCGGGAGGGGGCTACGAGCAGTACTTC

D: -
size: once
V: TRBV5-6
J: TRBJ2-5
length: 13
CDR3: CASRRWVQETQYF
DNA: TGTGCCAGCCGCCGCTGGGTCCAAGAGACCCAGTACTTC

D: TRBD2
size: -
V: TRBV29-1
J: TRBJ2-1
length: 16
CDR3: CSVVAGLAASYNEQFF
DNA: TGCAGCGTTGTTGCGGGACTAGCGGCCTCCTACAATGAGCAGTTCTTC

D: -
size: -
V: TRBV19
J: TRBJ1-1
length: 12
CDR3: CASSMRALGAFF
DNA: TGTGCCAGTAGTATGCGGGCCCTAGGAGCTTTCTTT

D: -
size: -
V: TRBV11-1
J: TRBJ2-1
length: 16
CDR3: CASSLDVGPSYNEQFF
DNA: TGTGCCAGCAGCTTAGACGTTGGACCCTCCTACAATGAGCAGTTCTTC

D: -
size: few
V: TRBV9
J: TRBJ1-1
length: 15
CDR3: CASSVSGTANTEAFF
DNA: TGTGCCAGCAGCGTCAGCGGGACGGCAAACACTGAAGCTTTCTTT

D: -
size: few
V: TRBV11-3
J: TRBJ2-3
length: 15
CDR3: CASSRRDGYTDTQYF
DNA: TGTGCCAGCAGCCGAAGGGACGGATACACAGATACGCAGTATTTT

D: TRBD1
size: -
V: TRBV5-1
J: TRBJ1-2
length: 13
CDR3: CASSLQQGEGYTF
DNA: TGCGCCAGCAGCTTGCAACAGGGGGAAGGCTACACCTTC

D: -
size: once
V: TRBV7-9
J: TRBJ2-2
length: 15
CDR3: CASSLEGPKAGELFF
DNA: TGTGCCAGCAGCTTAGAAGGCCCGAAGGCCGGGGAGCTGTTTTTT

D: TRBD2
size: -
V: TRBV7-3
J: TRBJ2-1
length: 14
CDR3: CASSLAGVGNEQFF
DNA: TGTGCCAGCAGCTTAGCGGGAGTCGGGAATGAGCAGTTCTTC

D: -
size: -
V: TRBV19
J: TRBJ2-7
length: 15
CDR3: CASSLFLGESYEQYF
DNA: TGTGCCAGTAGTCTGTTTTTGGGGGAATCCTACGAGCAGTACTTC

D: -
size: -
V: TRBV7-7
J: TRBJ2-5
length: 15
CDR3: CASSRTGTRQETQYF
DNA: TGTGCTAGCAGCCGCACGGGCACCCGCCAAGAGACCCAGTACTTC

D: -
size: -
V: TRBV7-8
J: TRBJ2-1
length: 16
CDR3: CASSKIGAGTYNEQFF
DNA: TGTGCCAGCAGCAAAATCGGGGCAGGCACCTACAATGAGCAGTTCTTC

D: -
size: -
V: TRBV7-9
J: TRBJ1-1
length: 13
CDR3: CASSLSMNTEAFF
DNA: TGTGCCAGCAGCTTATCTATGAACACTGAAGCTTTCTTT

D: TRBD1
size: -
V: TRBV14
J: TRBJ2-7
length: 14
CDR3: CASSLTTGLYEQYF
DNA: TGTGCCAGCAGCCTAACGACAGGGCTCTACGAGCAGTACTTC

D: TRBD2
size: -
V: TRBV5-1
J: TRBJ2-5
length: 15
CDR3: CASSFTSGRVGTQYF
DNA: TGCGCCAGCAGCTTCACTAGCGGGAGAGTCGGGACCCAGTACTTC

D: -
size: -
V: TRBV4-3
J: TRBJ2-6
length: 15
CDR3: CASSQMLSGANVLTF
DNA: TGCGCCAGCAGCCAAATGCTCTCTGGGGCCAACGTCCTGACTTTC

D: TRBD1
size: -
V: TRBV13
J: TRBJ1-3
length: 15
CDR3: CASSFPPGQGNTIYF
DNA: TGTGCCAGCAGCTTCCCCCCCGGACAGGGCAACACCATATATTTT

D: -
size: -
V: TRBV6-5
J: TRBJ1-3
length: 13
CDR3: CASSRVLGNTIYF
DNA: TGTGCCAGCTCGAGGGTTTTGGGAAACACCATATATTTT

D: -
size: -
V: TRBV5-1
J: TRBJ1-1
length: 15
CDR3: CASSRRTGEGTEAFF
DNA: TGCGCCAGCAGCCGACGGACCGGGGAGGGAACTGAAGCTTTCTTT

D: TRBD2
size: few
V: TRBV6-1
J: TRBJ2-1
length: 13
CDR3: CASSGTSGLEQFF
DNA: TGTGCCAGCAGCGGGACTAGCGGTCTTGAGCAGTTCTTC

D: TRBD1
size: -
V: TRBV28
J: TRBJ2-6
length: 17
CDR3: CASSLLGQYSGANVLTF
DNA: TGTGCCAGCAGTTTACTGGGACAGTACTCTGGGGCCAACGTCCTGACTTTC

D: -
size: once
V: TRBV6-1
J: TRBJ1-1
length: 14
CDR3: CASSERPKNTEAFF
DNA: TGTGCCAGCAGTGAACGACCAAAGAACACTGAAGCTTTCTTT

D: -
size: -
V: TRBV9
J: TRBJ1-2
length: 14
CDR3: CASSPRFGDRRYTF
DNA: TGTGCCAGCAGCCCTCGTTTTGGGGATCGGCGCTACACCTTC

D: TRBD1
size: -
V: TRBV5-1
J: TRBJ2-2
length: 18
CDR3: CASSSLQLGQDNTGELFF
DNA: TGCGCCAGCAGCTCTCTACAGTTGGGACAGGACAACACCGGGGAGCTGTTTTTT

D: -
size: -
V: TRBV18
J: TRBJ2-5
length: 15
CDR3: CASSPLRDLQETQYF
DNA: TGTGCCAGCTCACCATTACGCGACCTCCAAGAGACCCAGTACTTC

D: -
size: -
V: TRBV7-2
J: TRBJ2-1
length: 14
CDR3: CASSVDSFTNEQFF
DNA: TGTGCCAGCAGCGTGGACAGTTTTACAAATGAGCAGTTCTTC

D: -
size: -
V: TRBV11-3
J: TRBJ2-1
length: 13
CDR3: CASSSLGPRIKFF
DNA: TGTGCCAGCAGCTCGCTTGGGCCCCGAATCAAGTTCTTC

D: -
size: -
V: TRBV19
J: TRBJ2-3
length: 16
CDR3: CASSPDRDNGGDTQYF
DNA: TGTGCCAGTAGTCCGGACCGGGACAACGGGGGAGATACGCAGTATTTT

D: TRBD2
size: few
V: TRBV19
J: TRBJ2-1
length: 20
CDR3: CASSPQDIAGVRGSYNEQFF
DNA: TGTGCCAGTAGTCCCCAGGATATAGCGGGAGTGAGGGGTTCCTACAATGAGCAGTTCTTC

D: -
size: few
V: TRBV10-3
J: TRBJ2-5
length: 14
CDR3: CAIISGVNQETQYF
DNA: TGTGCCATCATTTCGGGGGTTAACCAAGAGACCCAGTACTTC

D: -
size: -
V: TRBV11-3
J: TRBJ2-2
length: 13
CDR3: CASSPQDTGELFF
DNA: TGTGCCAGCAGCCCTCAGGACACCGGGGAGCTGTTTTTT

D: TRBD1
size: -
V: TRBV6-5
J: TRBJ1-3
length: 15
CDR3: CASSYLTGSGNTIYF
DNA: TGTGCCAGCAGTTACTTGACAGGGTCCGGAAACACCATATATTTT

D: -
size: -
V: TRBV9
J: TRBJ1-5
length: 11
CDR3: CASRGNQPQHF
DNA: TGTGCCAGCCGCGGCAATCAGCCCCAGCATTTT

D: -
size: -
V: TRBV11-2
J: TRBJ2-7
length: 12
CDR3: CASSLLWREQYF
DNA: TGTGCCAGCAGCTTACTTTGGAGGGAGCAGTACTTC

D: -
size: -
V: TRBV4-3
J: TRBJ1-1
length: 15
CDR3: CASSQNLRIVTEAFF
DNA: TGCGCCAGCAGCCAAAACTTAAGGATTGTCACTGAAGCTTTCTTT

D: -
size: -
V: TRBV7-3
J: TRBJ2-3
length: 16
CDR3: CASSLSPNPRTDTQYF
DNA: TGTGCCAGCAGCTTAAGCCCAAACCCCCGCACAGATACGCAGTATTTT

D: -
size: -
V: TRBV30
J: TRBJ2-7
length: 15
CDR3: CAWSEGPRDQGEQYF
DNA: TGTGCCTGGAGTGAGGGTCCGCGGGACCAAGGTGAGCAGTACTTC

D: TRBD2
size: -
V: TRBV5-4
J: TRBJ2-1
length: 18
CDR3: CASTPRGGGRGSYNEQFF
DNA: TGTGCCAGCACCCCCCGGGGGGGCGGGAGGGGGTCCTACAATGAGCAGTTCTTC